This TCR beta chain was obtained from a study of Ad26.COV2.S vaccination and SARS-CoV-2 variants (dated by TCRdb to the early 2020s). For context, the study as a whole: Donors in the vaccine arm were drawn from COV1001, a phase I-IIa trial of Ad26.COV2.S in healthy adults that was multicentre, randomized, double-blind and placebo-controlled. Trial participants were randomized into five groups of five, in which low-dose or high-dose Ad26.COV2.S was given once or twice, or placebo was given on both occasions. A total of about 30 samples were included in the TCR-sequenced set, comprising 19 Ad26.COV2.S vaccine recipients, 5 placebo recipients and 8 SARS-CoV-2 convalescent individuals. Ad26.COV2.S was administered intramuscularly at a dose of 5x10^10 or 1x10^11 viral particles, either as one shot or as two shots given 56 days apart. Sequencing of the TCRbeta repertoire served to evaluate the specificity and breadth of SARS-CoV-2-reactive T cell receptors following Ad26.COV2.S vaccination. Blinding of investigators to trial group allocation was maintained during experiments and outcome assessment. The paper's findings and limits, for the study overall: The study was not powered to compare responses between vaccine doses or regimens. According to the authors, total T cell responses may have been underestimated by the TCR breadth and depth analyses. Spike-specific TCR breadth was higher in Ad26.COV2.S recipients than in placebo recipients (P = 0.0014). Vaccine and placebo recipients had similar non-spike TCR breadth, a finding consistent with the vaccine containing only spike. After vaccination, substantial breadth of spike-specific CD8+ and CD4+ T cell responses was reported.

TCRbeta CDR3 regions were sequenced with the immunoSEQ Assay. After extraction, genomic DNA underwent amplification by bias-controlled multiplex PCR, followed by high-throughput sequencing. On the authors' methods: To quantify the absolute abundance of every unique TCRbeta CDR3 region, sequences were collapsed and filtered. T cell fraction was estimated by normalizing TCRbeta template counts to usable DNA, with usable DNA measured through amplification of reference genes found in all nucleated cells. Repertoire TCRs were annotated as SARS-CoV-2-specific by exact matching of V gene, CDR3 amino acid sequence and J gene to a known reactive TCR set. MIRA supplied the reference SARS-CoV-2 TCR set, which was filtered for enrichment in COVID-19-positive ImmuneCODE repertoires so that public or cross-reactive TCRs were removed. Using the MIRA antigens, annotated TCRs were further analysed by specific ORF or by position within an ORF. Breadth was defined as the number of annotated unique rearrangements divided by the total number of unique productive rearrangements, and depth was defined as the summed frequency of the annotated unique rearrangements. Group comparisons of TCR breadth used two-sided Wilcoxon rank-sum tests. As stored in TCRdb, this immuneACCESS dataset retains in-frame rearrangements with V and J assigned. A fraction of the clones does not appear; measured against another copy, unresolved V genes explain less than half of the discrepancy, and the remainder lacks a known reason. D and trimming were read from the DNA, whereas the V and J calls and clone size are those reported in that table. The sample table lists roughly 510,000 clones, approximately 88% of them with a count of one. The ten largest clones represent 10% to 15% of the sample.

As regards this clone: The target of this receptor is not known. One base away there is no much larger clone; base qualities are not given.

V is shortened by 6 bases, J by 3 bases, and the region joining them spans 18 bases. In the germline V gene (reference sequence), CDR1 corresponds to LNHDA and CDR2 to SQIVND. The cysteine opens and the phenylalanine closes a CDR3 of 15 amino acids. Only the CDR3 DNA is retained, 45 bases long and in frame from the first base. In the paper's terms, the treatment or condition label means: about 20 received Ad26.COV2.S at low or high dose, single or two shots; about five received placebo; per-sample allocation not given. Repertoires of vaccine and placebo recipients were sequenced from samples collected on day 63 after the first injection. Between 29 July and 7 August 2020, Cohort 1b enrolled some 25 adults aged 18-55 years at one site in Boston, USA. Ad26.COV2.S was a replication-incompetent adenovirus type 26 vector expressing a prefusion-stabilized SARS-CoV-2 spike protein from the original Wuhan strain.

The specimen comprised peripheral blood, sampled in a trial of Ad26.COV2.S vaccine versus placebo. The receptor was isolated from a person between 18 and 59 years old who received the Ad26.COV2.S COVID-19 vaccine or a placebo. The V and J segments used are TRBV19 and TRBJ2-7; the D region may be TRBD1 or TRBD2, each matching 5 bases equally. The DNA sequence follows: TGTGCCAGTAGCCGGAGCCCGGGACGGCACTACGAGCAGTACTTC. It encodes CASSRSPGRHYEQYF.